Presented here are 11 T cell receptor beta chains from one specimen sequenced in a study of OX40 agonist ivuxolimab in advanced cancers. Libraries were prepared by immunoSEQ multiplex PCR; TCRdb keeps only in-frame clonotypes and omits some of them. The sample shows around 40,000 clones, approximately 89% of them seen only once. The source material was CD4+ or CD8+ T cells sorted from blood, sampled in a trial of the OX40 agonist ivuxolimab. These receptors originate from an adult with an advanced solid tumor such as melanoma, head and neck, liver or kidney cancer.

The rearrangement links TRBV9 to TRBJ2-2; D possibly matches TRBD1 or TRBD2 (6 bases each). In germline, CDR1 is SGDLS, CDR2 YYNGEE. This CDR3 has 15 residues. Trimming removed 2 bases at V and 9 bases at J, with 17 bases between. CDR3 residues: CASSVSGRGERELFF. For the CDR3, the DNA is TGTGCCAGCAGCGTCTCGGGTAGGGGGGAAAGGGAGCTGTTTTTT. The full variable domain, in which reference TRBV9 and TRBJ2-2 provide the parts outside the CDR3, is DSGVTQTPKHLITATGQRVTLRCSPRSGDLSVYWYQQSLDQGLQFLIQYYNGEERAKGNILERFSAQQFPDLHSELNLSSLELGDSALYFCASSVSGRGERELFFGEGSRLTVL.

The chain is built from TRBV6-6 and TRBJ1-2, with no clear D. Germline CDR1 and CDR2: MNHNY and SVGAGI (reference sequence). V dropped 6 bases and J dropped 0 bases, with 14 bases sitting between them. The CDR3 runs to 15 residues. The DNA for the CDR3 is TGTGCCAGCAGCCCCCTGAGGAGGGCTAACTATGGCTACACCTTC. As protein: CASSPLRRANYGYTF.

The V gene is TRBV28, the J gene TRBJ1-1; D is possibly TRBD1 (5 bases). There are 14 residues in the CDR3. Looked up from germline, CDR1 is MDHEN and CDR2 is SYDVKM. V lost 2 bases and J 1 base, leaving 8 bases between the germline ends. CDR3: CASSLTGTNTEAFF. As DNA, the CDR3 is TGTGCCAGCAGTTTAACCGGGACGAACACTGAAGCTTTCTTT.

This clone has only one observation. The rearrangement joins TRBV12-5 to TRBJ1-4; 7 bases line up with TRBD1. This CDR3 has 16 amino acids. Germline CDR1 reads LGHNT; CDR2 reads FRNRAP. V lost 0 bases, J lost 4 bases, and 5 bases stayed unmatched. The DNA for the CDR3 is TGTGCTAGTGGTTTGGTACGGACAGGCCGTAATGAAAAACTGTTTTTT. Its protein is CASGLVRTGRNEKLFF.

The chain recombines TRBV28 with TRBJ2-7; 10 nucleotides agree with TRBD1. V gave up 5 bases and J gave up 5 bases; unmatched junction bases: 9. The germline gives CDR1 MDHEN, CDR2 SYDVKM. CDR3 length equals 15 residues. In DNA form, the CDR3 reads TGTGCCAGCAGTATTACGGGACAGGGGCACAACGAGCAGTACTTC. This codes for CASSITGQGHNEQYF.

The chain links TRBV23-1 to TRBJ2-1, with TRBD2 matching over 13 bases. TRBV23-1 is an ORF, with its function uncertain. J was trimmed by 6 bases and V by 4 bases; bases with no gene match: 6. The CDR3 has 16 residues. The CDR3 region is CASSRRLAGGVNEQFF. As DNA, the CDR3 is TGCGCCAGCAGTCGGCGACTAGCGGGAGGTGTCAATGAGCAGTTCTTC.

The chain combines TRBV18 with TRBJ1-5; perhaps TRBD1 as D (5 bases). The CDR3 is 14 amino acids. V was cut by 2 bases and J by 6 bases, with 11 bases left in between. Germline CDR1 and CDR2: KGHSH and LQKENI. CDR3 residues: CASSPGGDLQPQHF. The CDR3 coding sequence is TGTGCCAGCTCACCAGGGGGGGATCTTCAGCCCCAGCATTTT.

The chain combines TRBV28 with TRBJ2-1; D possibly matches TRBD1 or TRBD2 (5 bases each). Germline lookup yields CDR1 MDHEN and CDR2 SYDVKM. This CDR3 comprises 15 residues. V dropped 4 bases and J dropped 1 base, with 11 bases sitting between them. CDR3 sequence: CASSYGTPSYNEQFF. The CDR3 DNA reads TGTGCCAGCAGTTACGGGACCCCGTCCTACAATGAGCAGTTCTTC.

The chain combines TRBV11-3 with TRBJ2-3; 7 bases fit TRBD1. The V gene's germline CDR1 is SGHNT and CDR2 YENEEA. V was clipped by 5 bases and J by 6 bases; unmatched bases: 2. CDR3 length equals 12 residues. CDR3 amino acids: CASSPRGDTQYF. The CDR3 bases are TGTGCCAGCAGCCCCAGGGGGGATACGCAGTATTTT.

V is TRBV11-3 and J is TRBJ2-5; TRBD1 aligns across 7 bases. J lost 0 bases, V lost 5 bases, and 3 bases had no gene match. The CDR3 is made up of 14 amino acids. Germline V CDR1 and CDR2: SGHNT, YENEEA. CDR3 bases: TGTGCCAGCAGCCTGGACAGGTACCAAGAGACCCAGTACTTC. It specifies CASSLDRYQETQYF.

The genes are TRBV7-2 and TRBJ2-1, with D perhaps TRBD1 or TRBD2 (5 bases each). Germline-derived CDR1 and CDR2 are SGHTA and FQGNSA. The CDR3 runs to 14 residues. With 1 base removed from V and 7 bases from J, the gap between germline ends came to 11 bases. This chain's CDR3 is CASSLVPGANEQFF. CDR3 nucleotides: TGTGCCAGCAGCTTAGTCCCCGGGGCTAATGAGCAGTTCTTC.